This T cell receptor beta chain was sequenced in a study of a mutant IDH1 vaccine in newly diagnosed glioma. In the case of this clone: As yet, its antigen is unknown.

Assay used: immunoSEQ multiplex PCR; TCRdb lists only in-frame clones, some missing. The sample consists of about 20,000 clones, about four fifths of them appearing once. The CDR3 runs 13 residues. Trimming left V 5 bases short and J 9 bases short, with 16 bases between. The germline V gene has CDR1 MNHEY and CDR2 SVGAGI. The time point: week 23, last vaccination. Doses consisted of 300 ug of mutant IDH1 20-mer peptide each, paired with topical imiquimod. Sequenced here: PBMCs, sampled from a glioma patient whose treatment included an IDH1 peptide vaccine. This receptor was identified in a man aged 30-40 years with glioma. This chain links TRBV6-5 with TRBJ2-5, with no clear D. The CDR3 reads CASSPGGGLAQYF. The CDR3 bases are TGTGCCAGCAGTCCCGGCGGTGGATTGGCCCAGTACTTC.